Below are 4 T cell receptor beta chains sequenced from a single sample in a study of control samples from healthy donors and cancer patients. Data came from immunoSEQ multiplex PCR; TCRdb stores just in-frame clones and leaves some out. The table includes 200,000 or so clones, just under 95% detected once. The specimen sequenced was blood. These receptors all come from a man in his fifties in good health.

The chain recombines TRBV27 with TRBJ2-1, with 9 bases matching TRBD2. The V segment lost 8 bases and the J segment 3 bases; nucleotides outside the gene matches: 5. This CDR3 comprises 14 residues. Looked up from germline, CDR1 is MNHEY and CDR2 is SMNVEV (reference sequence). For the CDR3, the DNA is TGTGCCAGCGGCGGGGGGGCCCTCTACAATGAGCAGTTCTTC. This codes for CASGGGALYNEQFF.

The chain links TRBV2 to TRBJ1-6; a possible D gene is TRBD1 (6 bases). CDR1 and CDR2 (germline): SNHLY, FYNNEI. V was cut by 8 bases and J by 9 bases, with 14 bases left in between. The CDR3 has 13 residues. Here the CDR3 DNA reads TGTGCCAGCGACCCACAGGGCGCTTCACCCCTCCACTTT. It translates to CASDPQGASPLHF.

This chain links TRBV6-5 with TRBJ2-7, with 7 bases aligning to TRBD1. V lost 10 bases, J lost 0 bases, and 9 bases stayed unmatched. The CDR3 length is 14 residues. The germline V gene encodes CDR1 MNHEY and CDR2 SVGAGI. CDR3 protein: CATRGTVSSYEQYV. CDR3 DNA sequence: TGTGCCACCAGGGGGACAGTTAGCTCCTACGAGCAGTACGTC.

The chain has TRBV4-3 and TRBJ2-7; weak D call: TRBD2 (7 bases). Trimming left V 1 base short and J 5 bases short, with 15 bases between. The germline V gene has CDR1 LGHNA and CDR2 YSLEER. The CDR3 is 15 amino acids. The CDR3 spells CASSQARGAHDEQYF. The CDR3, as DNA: TGCGCCAGCAGCCAAGCTCGGGGGGCTCACGACGAGCAGTACTTC.